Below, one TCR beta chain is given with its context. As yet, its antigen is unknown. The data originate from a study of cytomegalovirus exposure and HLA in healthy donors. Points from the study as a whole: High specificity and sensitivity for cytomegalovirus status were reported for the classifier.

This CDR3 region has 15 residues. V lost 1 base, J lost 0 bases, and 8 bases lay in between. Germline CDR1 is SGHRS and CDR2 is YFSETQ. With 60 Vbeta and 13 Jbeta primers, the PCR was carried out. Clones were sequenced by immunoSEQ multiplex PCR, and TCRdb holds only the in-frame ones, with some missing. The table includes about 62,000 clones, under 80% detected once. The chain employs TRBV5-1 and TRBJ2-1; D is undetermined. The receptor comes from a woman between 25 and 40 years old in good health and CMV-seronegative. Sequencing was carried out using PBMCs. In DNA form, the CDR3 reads TGCGCCAGCAGCTTGAGTCCGAGCTCCTACAATGAGCAGTTCTTC. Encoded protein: CASSLSPSSYNEQFF.